This T cell receptor beta chain is drawn from a study of blood T cells in healthy people across ages. Extraction yielded at least 6 micrograms of total RNA per sample. Next came a second PCR, run for 7 to 11 cycles, which used a sample-barcoded 5' primer along with a J-beta primer mix. TCRdb reprocessed the 5' RACE reads via MiXCR and lists one record per CDR3 protein. The sample lists 750,000 to 950,000 distinct CDR3 sequences, 29% seen once, with roughly 10% in the top ten. The same sample was also used in a study of T cells of mothers and their children. Per that study: Maternal samples each gave over 10 million TCR beta CDR3 reads, and child samples about 3 million each.

The sequence came from a woman aged 40-49 years in good health. Material: blood.

DNA of the CDR3: TGCAGTGCTAGAACAGGGCGCCAAGGCAATCAGCCCCAGCATTTT. Protein product: CSARTGRQGNQPQHF. V is TRBV20-1 and J is TRBJ1-5, with D tentatively TRBD1 (6 bases). This CDR3 has 15 amino acids. V was cut by 2 bases and J by 2 bases, with 13 bases left in between. Germline assignment: CDR1 DFQATT and CDR2 SNEGSKA (reference sequence).